The rows below give T cell receptor beta chains drawn from one sample of a study of shared clonotypes between healthy human individuals. Using immunoSEQ multiplex PCR, the repertoire was profiled, and TCRdb retains in-frame clones only, with some absent. The sample includes 450,000 to 600,000 clones, around 79% of them seen just once. Sequencing used PBMCs. Every receptor here comes from a woman between 35 and 50 years old in good health. Some clones in this sample may be carry-over from other donors' samples. Both conserved end residues are part of each CDR3. D genes are given only for firm matches. The listing skips clone size in some rows; elsewhere it reads once, few, many or a size class.

j_gene,d_gene,v_gene,abundance,CDR3nt,CDR3aa
TRBJ1-1,NA,TRBV2,NA,TGTGCCAGCAGACTTCAGGGCCTGAACACTGAAGCTTTCTTT,CASRLQGLNTEAFF
TRBJ2-1,TRBD2,TRBV4-3,NA,TGCGCCAGCAGCCAAGATCCTAGCGGGAGTTGGTCCTACAATGAGCAGTTCTTC,CASSQDPSGSWSYNEQFF
TRBJ2-1,NA,TRBV29-1,NA,TGCAGCGTTGCCTTTTGGAACAATGAGCAGTTCTTC,CSVAFWNNEQFF
TRBJ2-5,TRBD2,TRBV5-1,NA,TGCGCCAGCAGCCCGCAGCTAGCGGGGGTACAAGAGACCCAGTACTTC,CASSPQLAGVQETQYF
TRBJ2-5,TRBD2,TRBV5-1,NA,TGCGCCAGCAGCTTGGTGCAAGCGGGAGTGGGGGAGACCCAGTACTTC,CASSLVQAGVGETQYF
TRBJ2-3,NA,TRBV9,NA,TGTGCCAGCAGCGTATGGTCAGATAAATCTAGCACAGATACGCAGTATTTT,CASSVWSDKSSTDTQYF
TRBJ2-4,NA,TRBV6-1,NA,TGTGCCAGCAGCTCCGTCAGGGACATTCAGTACTTC,CASSSVRDIQYF
TRBJ2-5,TRBD2,TRBV4-1,once,TGCGCCAGCAGCCTCATACTAGCGGGCCTTCAAGAGACCCAGTACTTC,CASSLILAGLQETQYF
TRBJ2-7,NA,TRBV4-2,NA,TGTGCCAGCAGCCAAGATCATGTGACAGGTACCTTCTACGAGCAGTACTTC,CASSQDHVTGTFYEQYF
TRBJ1-1,NA,TRBV6-1,NA,TGTGCCAGCAGTGGTACCGCTCACACTGAAGCTTTCTTT,CASSGTAHTEAFF
TRBJ2-5,NA,TRBV2,once,TGTGCCAGCAGTGTCAACAGCGACGAGACCCAGTACTTC,CASSVNSDETQYF
TRBJ2-7,NA,TRBV5-1,NA,TGCGCCAGCAGGAGAGGGCTCGGGGAGCAGTACTTC,CASRRGLGEQYF
TRBJ2-7,NA,TRBV5-1,NA,TGCGCCAGCAAGATAGGGACTGGCGGGAACGAGCAGTACTTC,CASKIGTGGNEQYF
TRBJ2-5,NA,TRBV6-5,NA,TGTGCCAGCAGTTACAATGGGTTCCAAGAGACCCAGTACTTC,CASSYNGFQETQYF
TRBJ2-7,TRBD2,TRBV7-2,NA,TGTGCCAGCAGCAATAGCGGGAGGGCGGACGAGCAGTACTTC,CASSNSGRADEQYF
TRBJ2-1,TRBD2,TRBV2,NA,TGTGCCAGCAGTCCTGCCCGACGCCGGCGGGAGGGCGGTGAGCAGTTCTTC,CASSPARRRREGGEQFF